Below are 18 T cell receptor beta chains sequenced from a single sample in a study of control samples from healthy donors and cancer patients. Libraries were prepared by immunoSEQ multiplex PCR; TCRdb keeps only in-frame clonotypes and omits some of them. This sample has 250,000 to 300,000 clones; over 75% occur once, and the top ten carry 13%. The sample consisted of PBMCs. These receptors came from a woman aged 55-69 years with lung cancer.

The chain combines TRBV5-1 with TRBJ2-7; perhaps TRBD2 as D (6 bases). Germline V gene data show CDR1 as SGHRS and CDR2 as YFSETQ. The CDR3 spans 16 residues. Trimming shortened V by 3 bases and J by 0 bases, and 16 bases separated the two germline ends. CDR3 bases: TGCGCCAGCAGCTGGGGGGATAGCGAGAGCTCCTACGAGCAGTACTTC. This codes for CASSWGDSESSYEQYF. The full variable domain, rest sourced from reference TRBV5-1 and TRBJ2-7, is KAGVTQTPRYLIKTRGQQVTLSCSPISGHRSVSWYQQTPGQGLQFLFEYFSETQRNKGNFPGRFSGRQFSNSRSEMNVSTLELGDSALYLCASSWGDSESSYEQYFGPGTRLTVT.

DNA for the CDR3: TGCGCCAGCAGCTTTGGCAGTAGTAGCACTGAAGCTTTCTTT. Translated: CASSFGSSSTEAFF. The chain has TRBV5-1 and TRBJ1-1; D is uncertain. Germline V CDR1 and CDR2: SGHRS, YFSETQ. The CDR3 consists of 14 residues. Between the trimmed V and J ends, which lost 2 bases and 4 bases, there was a span of 12 bases. Looking up the rest from reference TRBV5-1 and TRBJ1-1 gives the full variable domain: KAGVTQTPRYLIKTRGQQVTLSCSPISGHRSVSWYQQTPGQGLQFLFEYFSETQRNKGNFPGRFSGRQFSNSRSEMNVSTLELGDSALYLCASSFGSSSTEAFFGQGTRLTVV.

The rearrangement uses TRBV7-2 and TRBJ2-2; D may correspond to TRBD1 or TRBD2 (6 bases each). Per the germline V gene, CDR1 is SGHTA and CDR2 is FQGNSA. The CDR3 sequence is 16 residues long. V was cut by 7 bases and J by 5 bases, with 20 bases left in between. CDR3 bases: TGTGCCAGCAACTTGGAGGGGGGCCCTGGGACCGGGGAGCTGTTTTTT. Its translation: CASNLEGGPGTGELFF.

J is TRBJ2-1 and V is TRBV5-1, with 14 bases aligning to TRBD2. This CDR3 comprises 17 residues. V lost 4 bases, J lost 5 bases, and 8 bases stayed unmatched. The germline gives CDR1 SGHRS, CDR2 YFSETQ. DNA for the CDR3: TGCGCCAGCAGCCCGACCTGGACTAGCGGGAGGAACAATGAGCAGTTCTTC. This gives the protein CASSPTWTSGRNNEQFF. The complete variable domain, with remaining parts taken from reference TRBV5-1 and TRBJ2-1, reads KAGVTQTPRYLIKTRGQQVTLSCSPISGHRSVSWYQQTPGQGLQFLFEYFSETQRNKGNFPGRFSGRQFSNSRSEMNVSTLELGDSALYLCASSPTWTSGRNNEQFFGPGTRLTVL.

This chain links TRBV5-1 with TRBJ2-2; either TRBD1 or TRBD2 may fit D (5 bases each). Trimming cost V 4 bases and J 4 bases, with 14 bases left between them. Germline CDR1 and CDR2: SGHRS and YFSETQ. The CDR3 loop spans 15 amino acids. This CDR3 is CASSLGTPGTGELFF. CDR3 nucleotides: TGCGCCAGCAGCCTCGGGACCCCCGGCACCGGGGAGCTGTTTTTT.

The V gene is TRBV20-1, the J gene TRBJ1-4; perhaps TRBD1 as D (6 bases). CDR3 length: 15 amino acids. Trimming shortened V by 3 bases and J by 8 bases, and 19 bases separated the two germline ends. Germline V gene sequence: CDR1 DFQATT, CDR2 SNEGSKA (reference sequence). Written as DNA, the CDR3 is TGCAGTGCTAGTGGAGGGGGGGCGGTCGAGGAAAAACTGTTTTTT. Its protein product is CSASGGGAVEEKLFF.

A word on this clone: Other nucleotide sequences from this sample produce the same CDR3. The CDR3 protein is CAWSVGQINQPQHF. The CDR3, as DNA: TGTGCCTGGAGCGTTGGACAGATCAATCAGCCCCAGCATTTT. The V gene is TRBV30, the J gene TRBJ1-5; tentative D call: TRBD1 (6 bases). The CDR3 runs to 14 residues. Deletions cut 3 bases from V and 3 bases from J, with 12 bases between. Germline CDR1 is GTSNPN and CDR2 is SVGIG (reference sequence). The complete variable domain, with remaining parts taken from reference TRBV30 and TRBJ1-5, reads SQTIHQWPATLVQPVGSPLSLECTVEGTSNPNLYWYRQAAGRGLQLLFYSVGIGQISSEVPQNLSASRPQDRQFILSSKKLLLSDSGFYLCAWSVGQINQPQHFGDGTRLSIL.

In its sample, this clone was seen once. The chain employs TRBV2 and TRBJ1-6; 8 nucleotides agree with TRBD1. Per germline, CDR1 SNHLY and CDR2 FYNNEI. J gave up 7 bases and V 5 bases, and 4 bases lay outside the gene matches. The CDR3 has 14 residues. CDR3 amino acids: CASSPRQGNSPLHF. The DNA for the CDR3 is TGTGCCAGCAGTCCTCGACAGGGGAATTCACCCCTCCACTTT.

The rearrangement uses TRBV11-3 and TRBJ2-1; 7 bases match TRBD2. Germline CDR1 is SGHNT and CDR2 is YENEEA. The CDR3 has 16 residues. The V and J ends lost 5 bases and 1 base, in that order; junction bases with no gene match: 8. CDR3 protein: CASSTGGERSYNEQFF. CDR3 coding DNA: TGTGCCAGCAGCACGGGAGGTGAGCGTTCCTACAATGAGCAGTTCTTC.

The rearrangement links TRBV29-1 to TRBJ1-1; tentative D call: TRBD1 (5 bases). The CDR3 covers 13 residues. CDR1 is SQVTM and CDR2 is ANQGSEA in the germline V gene. V was pared by 4 bases and J by 2 bases, with 11 bases between. CDR3 in amino acids: CSVADRLNTEAFF. DNA of the CDR3: TGCAGCGTTGCTGACAGACTAAACACTGAAGCTTTCTTT.

The count of this clone is one. The chain is built from TRBV7-6 and TRBJ1-1; D remains ambiguous. Trimming stripped 5 bases from V and 2 bases from J, with 15 bases between. Germline V gene data show CDR1 as SGHVS and CDR2 as FNYEAQ. The CDR3 consists of 15 residues. As DNA, the CDR3 is TGTGCCAGCAGCGCGAAAGCAGGAGCAAACACTGAAGCTTTCTTT. Translation gives CASSAKAGANTEAFF. The whole variable domain, filled in from reference TRBV7-6 and TRBJ1-1, reads GAGVSQSPRYKVTKRGQDVALRCDPISGHVSLYWYRQALGQGPEFLTYFNYEAQQDKSGLPNDRFSAERPEGSISTLTIQRTEQRDSAMYRCASSAKAGANTEAFFGQGTRLTVV.

The chain links TRBV7-8 to TRBJ1-2, with D unresolved. The V end lost 5 bases, the J end lost 3 bases, and 13 bases lay between the germline ends. The length of the CDR3 is 14 residues. Germline assignment: CDR1 SGHVS and CDR2 FQNEAQ. For the CDR3, the DNA is TGTGCCAGCAGCCCACTCGGCCGGGACTATGGCTACACCTTC. It specifies CASSPLGRDYGYTF.

The CDR3 sequence is CASSLGGSGYEQYF. CDR3 DNA sequence: TGTGCCAGCAGCTTAGGTGGGAGCGGCTACGAGCAGTACTTC. The V call is TRBV7-9, the J call TRBJ2-7; TRBD2 might be the D (5 bases). Germline CDR1 reads SEHNR; CDR2 reads FQNEAQ (reference sequence). Trimming removed 1 base from V and 3 bases from J, with 10 bases in between. The CDR3 is made up of 14 amino acids.

Comments on this clone: This sample also contains other DNA sequences that code for the same CDR3. V gene TRBV5-1 combines with J gene TRBJ2-3; D may be TRBD2 (6 bases). The CDR3 is made up of 15 amino acids. Germline V gene lookup returns CDR1 SGHRS and CDR2 YFSETQ. V was pared by 0 bases and J by 4 bases, with 12 bases between. CDR3 sequence reads: CASSLGLVLADTQYF. CDR3 DNA sequence: TGCGCCAGCAGCTTGGGACTAGTATTGGCAGATACGCAGTATTTT.

The chain carries TRBV2 and TRBJ1-5; a possible D gene is TRBD1 (6 bases). V was pared by 2 bases and J by 9 bases, with 14 bases between. CDR1 SNHLY and CDR2 FYNNEI come from the germline V gene. CDR3 length: 14 residues. The CDR3 nucleotides read TGTGCCAGCAGTGAAACGGGGGGGCGTCTGCCCCAGCATTTT. Its protein product is CASSETGGRLPQHF.

This clone was seen a single time. The rearrangement joins TRBV5-1 to TRBJ2-1; D uncertain. Per the germline V gene, CDR1 is SGHRS and CDR2 is YFSETQ. The CDR3 extends over 16 amino acids. V lost 0 bases to trimming and J lost 0 bases, with 10 bases between them. The CDR3 here is CASSLGVSSSYNEQFF. The CDR3 DNA follows: TGCGCCAGCAGCTTGGGGGTATCTAGCTCCTACAATGAGCAGTTCTTC. The entire variable domain, with the rest obtained from reference TRBV5-1 and TRBJ2-1, is as follows: KAGVTQTPRYLIKTRGQQVTLSCSPISGHRSVSWYQQTPGQGLQFLFEYFSETQRNKGNFPGRFSGRQFSNSRSEMNVSTLELGDSALYLCASSLGVSSSYNEQFFGPGTRLTVL.

A remark on this clone: Other DNA variants within this sample encode the same CDR3. This chain links TRBV11-2 with TRBJ2-1; TRBD2 matches at 13 bases. The V gene's germline CDR1 is SGHAT and CDR2 FQNNGV. This CDR3 region has 16 residues. The V gene end was trimmed by 5 bases and the J gene end by 2 bases; junction bases not matched to a gene: 3. CDR3 DNA: TGTGCCAGCAGCCCCGGGACTAGCGGGACCTACAATGAGCAGTTCTTC. Its protein is CASSPGTSGTYNEQFF.

As regards this clone: The same CDR3 is also encoded by other DNA sequences in this sample. The chain employs TRBV28 and TRBJ2-6; D gene ambiguous. Germline CDR1 and CDR2: MDHEN and SYDVKM. Trimming took off 7 bases at V and 4 bases at J, with 11 bases between the two ends. The CDR3 extends over 14 amino acids. CDR3 nucleotides: TGTGCCAGCACCGCCGGGTCCGGGGCCAACGTCCTGACTTTC. Its translation is CASTAGSGANVLTF.